This entry lists 8 T cell receptor beta chains sequenced from one sample in a study of T cell changes during pregnancy in multiple sclerosis. Only in-frame clones appear in the TCRdb table, and some are missing; sequencing was by immunoSEQ multiplex PCR. The repertoire holds around 63,000 clones, with 80% to 95% as singletons. The starting material was peripheral blood, obtained in the third trimester of pregnancy. The receptors here all came from a female donor in good health, enrolled as a control in a pregnancy study.

J is TRBJ2-2 and V is TRBV6-6; no clear D gene. The CDR3 extends over 13 amino acids. V lost 3 bases to trimming and J lost 1 base, with 3 bases between them. The germline V gene has CDR1 MNHNY and CDR2 SVGAGI (reference sequence). The CDR3 bases are TGTGCCAGCAGTTATAAGAACACCGGGGAGCTGTTTTTT. Its translation: CASSYKNTGELFF.

This clone was picked up one time. The chain employs TRBV7-9 and TRBJ1-5; D is uncertain. This CDR3 comprises 16 residues. Germline V gene data show CDR1 as SEHNR and CDR2 as FQNEAQ (reference sequence). Trimming took off 1 base at V and 2 bases at J, with 12 bases between the two ends. CDR3 nucleotide sequence: TGTGCCAGCAGCTTAGGGAGTGGGTTAGGCAATCAGCCCCAGCATTTT. This translates into CASSLGSGLGNQPQHF. Looking up the rest from reference TRBV7-9 and TRBJ1-5 gives the full variable domain: DTGVSQNPRHKITKRGQNVTFRCDPISEHNRLYWYRQTLGQGPEFLTYFQNEAQLEKSRLLSDRFSAERPKGSFSTLEIQRTEQGDSAMYLCASSLGSGLGNQPQHFGDGTRLSIL.

The CDR3 nucleotides are TGTGCCAGCAGCCCCCGCCTCACCGGAGCTAATGAAAAACTGTTTTTT. Translating it yields CASSPRLTGANEKLFF. V usage is TRBV7-6 and J usage is TRBJ1-4; unclear D gene. With 5 bases removed from V and 3 bases from J, the gap between germline ends came to 16 bases. The CDR3 spans 16 residues. The germline V gene has CDR1 SGHVS and CDR2 FNYEAQ.

This chain joins TRBV5-1 and TRBJ1-1; 7 positions agree with TRBD1. Germline values: CDR1 SGHRS, CDR2 YFSETQ. This CDR3 is 15 amino acids long. J was trimmed by 1 base and V by 2 bases; bases with no gene match: 5. In DNA form, the CDR3 reads TGCGCCAGCAGCTTCACCGGGACAGAGAACACTGAAGCTTTCTTT. Translation gives CASSFTGTENTEAFF. Combining the CDR3 with reference TRBV5-1 and TRBJ1-1 gives the whole variable domain KAGVTQTPRYLIKTRGQQVTLSCSPISGHRSVSWYQQTPGQGLQFLFEYFSETQRNKGNFPGRFSGRQFSNSRSEMNVSTLELGDSALYLCASSFTGTENTEAFFGQGTRLTVV.

The genes are TRBV19 and TRBJ2-5, with TRBD1 matching 7 bases. Trimming removed 5 bases from V and 5 bases from J; junction bases left unmatched: 11. In germline, CDR1 is LNHDA, CDR2 SQIVND (reference sequence). CDR3 length: 15 residues. The CDR3 loop is CASSPSEGAYETQYF. In DNA, the CDR3 is TGTGCCAGTAGTCCGTCTGAGGGGGCATACGAGACCCAGTACTTC.

This rearrangement joins TRBV2 to TRBJ2-1, with TRBD2 identical over 9 bases. Germline V gene sequence: CDR1 SNHLY, CDR2 FYNNEI. The CDR3 is 15 amino acids. The trim removed 6 bases at V and 2 bases at J, leaving 5 bases unmatched. Written as DNA, the CDR3 is TGTGCCAGCAGGGGGACTAGCCGAACCTACAATGAGCAGTTCTTC. Translated: CASRGTSRTYNEQFF.

The CDR3 is CASSYGQRSSYNSPLHF. The CDR3 DNA sequence: TGTGCCAGCAGCTACGGACAGAGGAGCTCCTATAATTCACCCCTCCACTTT. The chain uses TRBV5-8 and TRBJ1-6; tentatively, D is TRBD1 (6 bases). Germline V gene data show CDR1 as SGHTS and CDR2 as YDEGEE. Trimming shortened V by 3 bases and J by 0 bases, and 13 bases separated the two germline ends. This CDR3 has 17 amino acids.

The chain carries TRBV9 and TRBJ1-1; 10 positions match TRBD1. V was clipped by 3 bases and J by 4 bases; unmatched bases: 6. This CDR3 spans 15 amino acids. Germline V gene lookup returns CDR1 SGDLS and CDR2 YYNGEE. CDR3 sequence: CASSGAGTGATEAFF. CDR3 DNA: TGTGCCAGCAGCGGCGCCGGGACAGGGGCCACTGAAGCTTTCTTT. The entire variable domain, with the rest obtained from reference TRBV9 and TRBJ1-1, is as follows: DSGVTQTPKHLITATGQRVTLRCSPRSGDLSVYWYQQSLDQGLQFLIQYYNGEERAKGNILERFSAQQFPDLHSELNLSSLELGDSALYFCASSGAGTGATEAFFGQGTRLTVV.